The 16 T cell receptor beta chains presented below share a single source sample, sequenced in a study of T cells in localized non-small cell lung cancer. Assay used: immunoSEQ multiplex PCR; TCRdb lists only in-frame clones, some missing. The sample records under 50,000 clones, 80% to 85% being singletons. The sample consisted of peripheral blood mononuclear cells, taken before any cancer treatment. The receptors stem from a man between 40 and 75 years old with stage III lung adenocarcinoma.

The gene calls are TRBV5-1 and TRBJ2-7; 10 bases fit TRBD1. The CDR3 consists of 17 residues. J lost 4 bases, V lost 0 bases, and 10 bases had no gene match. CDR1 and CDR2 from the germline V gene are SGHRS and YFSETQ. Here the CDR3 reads CASSLATGGLFGYEQYF. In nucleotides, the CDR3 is TGCGCCAGCAGCTTGGCGACAGGGGGCTTGTTCGGTTACGAGCAGTACTTC.

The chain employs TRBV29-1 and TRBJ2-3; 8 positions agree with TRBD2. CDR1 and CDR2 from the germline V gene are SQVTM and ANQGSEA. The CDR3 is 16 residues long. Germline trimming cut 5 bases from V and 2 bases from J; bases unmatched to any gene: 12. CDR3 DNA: TGCAGCGTTAGCAAGACTCGGGGGGGTCTCACAGATACGCAGTATTTT. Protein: CSVSKTRGGLTDTQYF.

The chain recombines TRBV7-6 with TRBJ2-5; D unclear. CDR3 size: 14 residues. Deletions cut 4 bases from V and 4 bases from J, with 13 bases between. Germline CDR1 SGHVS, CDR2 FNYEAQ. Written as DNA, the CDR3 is TGTGCCAGCAGCTCCGGACCGTCTAGAGAGACCCAGTACTTC. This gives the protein CASSSGPSRETQYF.

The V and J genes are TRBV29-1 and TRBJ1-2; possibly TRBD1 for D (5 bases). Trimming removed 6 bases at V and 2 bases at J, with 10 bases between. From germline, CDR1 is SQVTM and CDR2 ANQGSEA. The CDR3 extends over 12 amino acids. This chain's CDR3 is CSVRDGNYGYTF. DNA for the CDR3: TGCAGCGTCCGGGACGGCAACTATGGCTACACCTTC.

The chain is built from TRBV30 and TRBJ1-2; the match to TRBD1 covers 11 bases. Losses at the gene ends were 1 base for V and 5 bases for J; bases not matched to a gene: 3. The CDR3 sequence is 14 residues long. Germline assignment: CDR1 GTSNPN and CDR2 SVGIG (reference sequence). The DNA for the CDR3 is TGTGCCTGGAGTGACGGGACAGGGGGTTATGGCTACACCTTC. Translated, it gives CAWSDGTGGYGYTF. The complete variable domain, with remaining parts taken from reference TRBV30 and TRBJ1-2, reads SQTIHQWPATLVQPVGSPLSLECTVEGTSNPNLYWYRQAAGRGLQLLFYSVGIGQISSEVPQNLSASRPQDRQFILSSKKLLLSDSGFYLCAWSDGTGGYGYTFGSGTRLTVV.

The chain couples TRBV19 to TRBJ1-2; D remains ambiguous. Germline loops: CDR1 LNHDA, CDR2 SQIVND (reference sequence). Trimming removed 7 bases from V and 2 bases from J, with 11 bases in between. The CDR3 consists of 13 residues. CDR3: CASKRQMNYGYTF. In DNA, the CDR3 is TGTGCCAGTAAACGTCAGATGAACTATGGCTACACCTTC.

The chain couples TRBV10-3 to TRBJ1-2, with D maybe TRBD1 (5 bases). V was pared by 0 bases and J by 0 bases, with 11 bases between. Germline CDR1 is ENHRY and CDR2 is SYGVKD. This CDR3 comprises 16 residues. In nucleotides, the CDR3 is TGTGCCATCAGTGAGTCGAGGGGCAAATCTAACTATGGCTACACCTTC. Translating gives CAISESRGKSNYGYTF.

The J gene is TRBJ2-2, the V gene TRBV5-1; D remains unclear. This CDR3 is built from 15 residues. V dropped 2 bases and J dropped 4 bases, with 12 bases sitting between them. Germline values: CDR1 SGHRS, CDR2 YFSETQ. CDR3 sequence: CASSFGRQFTGELFF. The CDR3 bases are TGCGCCAGCAGCTTCGGTCGGCAATTCACCGGGGAGCTGTTTTTT. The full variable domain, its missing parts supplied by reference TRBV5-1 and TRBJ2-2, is KAGVTQTPRYLIKTRGQQVTLSCSPISGHRSVSWYQQTPGQGLQFLFEYFSETQRNKGNFPGRFSGRQFSNSRSEMNVSTLELGDSALYLCASSFGRQFTGELFFGEGSRLTVL.

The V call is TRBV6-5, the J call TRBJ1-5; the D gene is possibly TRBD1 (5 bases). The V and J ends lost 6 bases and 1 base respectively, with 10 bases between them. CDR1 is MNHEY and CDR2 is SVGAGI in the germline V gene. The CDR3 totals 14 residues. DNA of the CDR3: TGTGCCAGCAGGAATGGGGGGAGCAATCAGCCCCAGCATTTT. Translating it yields CASRNGGSNQPQHF.

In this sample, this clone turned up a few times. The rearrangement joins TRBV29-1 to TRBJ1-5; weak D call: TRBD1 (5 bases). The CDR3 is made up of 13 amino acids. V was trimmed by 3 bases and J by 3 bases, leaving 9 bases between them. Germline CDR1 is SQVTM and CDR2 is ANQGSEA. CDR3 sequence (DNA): TGCAGCGTTGATCAGGGACCCAATCAGCCCCAGCATTTT. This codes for CSVDQGPNQPQHF.

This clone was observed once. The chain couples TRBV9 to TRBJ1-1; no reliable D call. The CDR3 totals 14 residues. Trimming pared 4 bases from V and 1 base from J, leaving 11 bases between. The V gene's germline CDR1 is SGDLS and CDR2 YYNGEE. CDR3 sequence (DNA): TGTGCCAGCAGCTTCGGACGGGCGAACACTGAAGCTTTCTTT. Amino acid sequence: CASSFGRANTEAFF.

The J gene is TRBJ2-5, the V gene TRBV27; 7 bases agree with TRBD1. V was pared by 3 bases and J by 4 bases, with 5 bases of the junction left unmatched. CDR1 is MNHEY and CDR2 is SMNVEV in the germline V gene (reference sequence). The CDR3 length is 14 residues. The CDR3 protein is CASSLQGDRETQYF. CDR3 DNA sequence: TGTGCCAGCAGTTTGCAGGGGGATCGAGAGACCCAGTACTTC.

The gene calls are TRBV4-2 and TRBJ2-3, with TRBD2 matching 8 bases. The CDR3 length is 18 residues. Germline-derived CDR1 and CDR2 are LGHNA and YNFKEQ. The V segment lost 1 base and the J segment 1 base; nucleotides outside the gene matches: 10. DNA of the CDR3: TGTGCCAGCAGCCAAGTCGGGGTTTCGGGGGGGCGCACAGATACGCAGTATTTT. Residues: CASSQVGVSGGRTDTQYF.

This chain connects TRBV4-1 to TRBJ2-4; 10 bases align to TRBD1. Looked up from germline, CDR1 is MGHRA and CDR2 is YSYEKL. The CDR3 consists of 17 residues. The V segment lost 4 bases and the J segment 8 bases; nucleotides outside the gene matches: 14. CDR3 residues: CASSPPRDRGTVDIQYF. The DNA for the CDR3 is TGCGCCAGCAGCCCGCCCCGGGACAGGGGCACGGTAGACATTCAGTACTTC.

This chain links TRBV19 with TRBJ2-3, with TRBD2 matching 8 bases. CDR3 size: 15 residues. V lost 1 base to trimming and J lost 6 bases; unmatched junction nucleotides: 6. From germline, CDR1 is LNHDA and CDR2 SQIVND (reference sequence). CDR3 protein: CASSIAGGPGDTQYF. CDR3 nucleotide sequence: TGTGCCAGTAGTATAGCGGGGGGGCCGGGGGATACGCAGTATTTT. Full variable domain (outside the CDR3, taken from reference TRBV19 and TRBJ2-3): DGGITQSPKYLFRKEGQNVTLSCEQNLNHDAMYWYRQDPGQGLRLIYYSQIVNDFQKGDIAEGYSVSREKKESFPLTVTSAQKNPTAFYLCASSIAGGPGDTQYFGPGTRLTVL.

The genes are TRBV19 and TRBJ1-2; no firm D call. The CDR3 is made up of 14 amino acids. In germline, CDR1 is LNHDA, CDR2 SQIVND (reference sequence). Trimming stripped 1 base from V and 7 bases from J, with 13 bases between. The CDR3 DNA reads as TGTGCCAGTAGTATAGGCGGGGAAACGGTTGGCTACACCTTC. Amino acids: CASSIGGETVGYTF.